This T cell receptor beta chain emerged from a study of cytomegalovirus exposure and HLA in healthy donors. Study at large: An early release of data contained about 85 million unique TCRs, which came from HLA-typed donors. Study results and limitations: Most TCR sequences proved rare, with some public TCRs found in many donors. Sequencing had likely introduced a cluster of highly shared sequence variants as an artifact.

In the PCR, 60 Vbeta and 13 Jbeta primers were used. Sequenced by immunoSEQ multiplex PCR; TCRdb stores in-frame clones only, minus some. There are 150,000 to 180,000 clones in the sample; about 68% occur only once, and roughly 2% lies in the top ten. Turning to this clone: The antigen is undetermined.

The germline gives CDR1 MDHEN, CDR2 SYDVKM. The CDR3 runs to 11 residues. The V and J ends lost 5 bases and 7 bases respectively, with 8 bases between them. In nominal health when sampled, donors likely had unrecorded immune exposures nonetheless. This clonotype was sampled from a man under 40 in good health and CMV-seronegative. The sequenced sample was PBMCs. V is TRBV28 and J is TRBJ1-1, with D unclear. The CDR3 spells CASSEGGEAFF. In DNA, the CDR3 is TGTGCCAGCAGTGAGGGTGGTGAAGCTTTCTTT. The full variable domain, its missing parts supplied by reference TRBV28 and TRBJ1-1, is DVKVTQSSRYLVKRTGEKVFLECVQDMDHENMFWYRQDPGLGLRLIYFSYDVKMKEKGDIPEGYSVSREKKERFSLILESASTNQTSMYLCASSEGGEAFFGQGTRLTVV.